This T cell receptor beta chain stems from a study of T cell clonotyping in hematopoietic cell transplantation. Generated by immunoSEQ multiplex PCR, the TCRdb table keeps only in-frame clones and is missing some. The table shows 6,000 to 7,000 clones, with approximately 80% occurring only once. Germline V gives CDR1 SQVTM, CDR2 ANQGSEA. The CDR3 covers 12 residues. The material sequenced was PBMCs, taken 100 days after allogeneic stem cell transplant. The receptor's source is a female patient younger than 45 who had an allogeneic stem cell transplant, so the T cells may come from the graft donor. Some clones in this sample may be carry-over from other donors' samples. The chain has TRBV29-1 and TRBJ1-3; D is ambiguous. The CDR3 loop is CSATPPGDTIYF. The CDR3 nucleotides read TGCAGTGCCACCCCCCCAGGAGACACCATATATTTT.